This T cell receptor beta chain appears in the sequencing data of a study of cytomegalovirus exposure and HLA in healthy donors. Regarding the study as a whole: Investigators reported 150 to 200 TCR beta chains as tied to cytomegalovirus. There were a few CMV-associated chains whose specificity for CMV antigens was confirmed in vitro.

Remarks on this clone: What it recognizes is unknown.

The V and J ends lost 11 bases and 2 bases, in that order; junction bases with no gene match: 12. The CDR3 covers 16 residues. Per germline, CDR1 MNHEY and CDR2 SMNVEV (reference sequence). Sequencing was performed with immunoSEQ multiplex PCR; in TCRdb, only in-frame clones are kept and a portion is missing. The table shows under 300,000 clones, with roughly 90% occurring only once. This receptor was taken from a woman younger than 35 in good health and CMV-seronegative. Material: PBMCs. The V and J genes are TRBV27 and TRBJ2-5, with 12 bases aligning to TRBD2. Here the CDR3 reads CASRLAGAGRQETQYF. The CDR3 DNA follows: TGTGCCTCTCGACTAGCGGGGGCCGGGAGACAAGAGACCCAGTACTTC.